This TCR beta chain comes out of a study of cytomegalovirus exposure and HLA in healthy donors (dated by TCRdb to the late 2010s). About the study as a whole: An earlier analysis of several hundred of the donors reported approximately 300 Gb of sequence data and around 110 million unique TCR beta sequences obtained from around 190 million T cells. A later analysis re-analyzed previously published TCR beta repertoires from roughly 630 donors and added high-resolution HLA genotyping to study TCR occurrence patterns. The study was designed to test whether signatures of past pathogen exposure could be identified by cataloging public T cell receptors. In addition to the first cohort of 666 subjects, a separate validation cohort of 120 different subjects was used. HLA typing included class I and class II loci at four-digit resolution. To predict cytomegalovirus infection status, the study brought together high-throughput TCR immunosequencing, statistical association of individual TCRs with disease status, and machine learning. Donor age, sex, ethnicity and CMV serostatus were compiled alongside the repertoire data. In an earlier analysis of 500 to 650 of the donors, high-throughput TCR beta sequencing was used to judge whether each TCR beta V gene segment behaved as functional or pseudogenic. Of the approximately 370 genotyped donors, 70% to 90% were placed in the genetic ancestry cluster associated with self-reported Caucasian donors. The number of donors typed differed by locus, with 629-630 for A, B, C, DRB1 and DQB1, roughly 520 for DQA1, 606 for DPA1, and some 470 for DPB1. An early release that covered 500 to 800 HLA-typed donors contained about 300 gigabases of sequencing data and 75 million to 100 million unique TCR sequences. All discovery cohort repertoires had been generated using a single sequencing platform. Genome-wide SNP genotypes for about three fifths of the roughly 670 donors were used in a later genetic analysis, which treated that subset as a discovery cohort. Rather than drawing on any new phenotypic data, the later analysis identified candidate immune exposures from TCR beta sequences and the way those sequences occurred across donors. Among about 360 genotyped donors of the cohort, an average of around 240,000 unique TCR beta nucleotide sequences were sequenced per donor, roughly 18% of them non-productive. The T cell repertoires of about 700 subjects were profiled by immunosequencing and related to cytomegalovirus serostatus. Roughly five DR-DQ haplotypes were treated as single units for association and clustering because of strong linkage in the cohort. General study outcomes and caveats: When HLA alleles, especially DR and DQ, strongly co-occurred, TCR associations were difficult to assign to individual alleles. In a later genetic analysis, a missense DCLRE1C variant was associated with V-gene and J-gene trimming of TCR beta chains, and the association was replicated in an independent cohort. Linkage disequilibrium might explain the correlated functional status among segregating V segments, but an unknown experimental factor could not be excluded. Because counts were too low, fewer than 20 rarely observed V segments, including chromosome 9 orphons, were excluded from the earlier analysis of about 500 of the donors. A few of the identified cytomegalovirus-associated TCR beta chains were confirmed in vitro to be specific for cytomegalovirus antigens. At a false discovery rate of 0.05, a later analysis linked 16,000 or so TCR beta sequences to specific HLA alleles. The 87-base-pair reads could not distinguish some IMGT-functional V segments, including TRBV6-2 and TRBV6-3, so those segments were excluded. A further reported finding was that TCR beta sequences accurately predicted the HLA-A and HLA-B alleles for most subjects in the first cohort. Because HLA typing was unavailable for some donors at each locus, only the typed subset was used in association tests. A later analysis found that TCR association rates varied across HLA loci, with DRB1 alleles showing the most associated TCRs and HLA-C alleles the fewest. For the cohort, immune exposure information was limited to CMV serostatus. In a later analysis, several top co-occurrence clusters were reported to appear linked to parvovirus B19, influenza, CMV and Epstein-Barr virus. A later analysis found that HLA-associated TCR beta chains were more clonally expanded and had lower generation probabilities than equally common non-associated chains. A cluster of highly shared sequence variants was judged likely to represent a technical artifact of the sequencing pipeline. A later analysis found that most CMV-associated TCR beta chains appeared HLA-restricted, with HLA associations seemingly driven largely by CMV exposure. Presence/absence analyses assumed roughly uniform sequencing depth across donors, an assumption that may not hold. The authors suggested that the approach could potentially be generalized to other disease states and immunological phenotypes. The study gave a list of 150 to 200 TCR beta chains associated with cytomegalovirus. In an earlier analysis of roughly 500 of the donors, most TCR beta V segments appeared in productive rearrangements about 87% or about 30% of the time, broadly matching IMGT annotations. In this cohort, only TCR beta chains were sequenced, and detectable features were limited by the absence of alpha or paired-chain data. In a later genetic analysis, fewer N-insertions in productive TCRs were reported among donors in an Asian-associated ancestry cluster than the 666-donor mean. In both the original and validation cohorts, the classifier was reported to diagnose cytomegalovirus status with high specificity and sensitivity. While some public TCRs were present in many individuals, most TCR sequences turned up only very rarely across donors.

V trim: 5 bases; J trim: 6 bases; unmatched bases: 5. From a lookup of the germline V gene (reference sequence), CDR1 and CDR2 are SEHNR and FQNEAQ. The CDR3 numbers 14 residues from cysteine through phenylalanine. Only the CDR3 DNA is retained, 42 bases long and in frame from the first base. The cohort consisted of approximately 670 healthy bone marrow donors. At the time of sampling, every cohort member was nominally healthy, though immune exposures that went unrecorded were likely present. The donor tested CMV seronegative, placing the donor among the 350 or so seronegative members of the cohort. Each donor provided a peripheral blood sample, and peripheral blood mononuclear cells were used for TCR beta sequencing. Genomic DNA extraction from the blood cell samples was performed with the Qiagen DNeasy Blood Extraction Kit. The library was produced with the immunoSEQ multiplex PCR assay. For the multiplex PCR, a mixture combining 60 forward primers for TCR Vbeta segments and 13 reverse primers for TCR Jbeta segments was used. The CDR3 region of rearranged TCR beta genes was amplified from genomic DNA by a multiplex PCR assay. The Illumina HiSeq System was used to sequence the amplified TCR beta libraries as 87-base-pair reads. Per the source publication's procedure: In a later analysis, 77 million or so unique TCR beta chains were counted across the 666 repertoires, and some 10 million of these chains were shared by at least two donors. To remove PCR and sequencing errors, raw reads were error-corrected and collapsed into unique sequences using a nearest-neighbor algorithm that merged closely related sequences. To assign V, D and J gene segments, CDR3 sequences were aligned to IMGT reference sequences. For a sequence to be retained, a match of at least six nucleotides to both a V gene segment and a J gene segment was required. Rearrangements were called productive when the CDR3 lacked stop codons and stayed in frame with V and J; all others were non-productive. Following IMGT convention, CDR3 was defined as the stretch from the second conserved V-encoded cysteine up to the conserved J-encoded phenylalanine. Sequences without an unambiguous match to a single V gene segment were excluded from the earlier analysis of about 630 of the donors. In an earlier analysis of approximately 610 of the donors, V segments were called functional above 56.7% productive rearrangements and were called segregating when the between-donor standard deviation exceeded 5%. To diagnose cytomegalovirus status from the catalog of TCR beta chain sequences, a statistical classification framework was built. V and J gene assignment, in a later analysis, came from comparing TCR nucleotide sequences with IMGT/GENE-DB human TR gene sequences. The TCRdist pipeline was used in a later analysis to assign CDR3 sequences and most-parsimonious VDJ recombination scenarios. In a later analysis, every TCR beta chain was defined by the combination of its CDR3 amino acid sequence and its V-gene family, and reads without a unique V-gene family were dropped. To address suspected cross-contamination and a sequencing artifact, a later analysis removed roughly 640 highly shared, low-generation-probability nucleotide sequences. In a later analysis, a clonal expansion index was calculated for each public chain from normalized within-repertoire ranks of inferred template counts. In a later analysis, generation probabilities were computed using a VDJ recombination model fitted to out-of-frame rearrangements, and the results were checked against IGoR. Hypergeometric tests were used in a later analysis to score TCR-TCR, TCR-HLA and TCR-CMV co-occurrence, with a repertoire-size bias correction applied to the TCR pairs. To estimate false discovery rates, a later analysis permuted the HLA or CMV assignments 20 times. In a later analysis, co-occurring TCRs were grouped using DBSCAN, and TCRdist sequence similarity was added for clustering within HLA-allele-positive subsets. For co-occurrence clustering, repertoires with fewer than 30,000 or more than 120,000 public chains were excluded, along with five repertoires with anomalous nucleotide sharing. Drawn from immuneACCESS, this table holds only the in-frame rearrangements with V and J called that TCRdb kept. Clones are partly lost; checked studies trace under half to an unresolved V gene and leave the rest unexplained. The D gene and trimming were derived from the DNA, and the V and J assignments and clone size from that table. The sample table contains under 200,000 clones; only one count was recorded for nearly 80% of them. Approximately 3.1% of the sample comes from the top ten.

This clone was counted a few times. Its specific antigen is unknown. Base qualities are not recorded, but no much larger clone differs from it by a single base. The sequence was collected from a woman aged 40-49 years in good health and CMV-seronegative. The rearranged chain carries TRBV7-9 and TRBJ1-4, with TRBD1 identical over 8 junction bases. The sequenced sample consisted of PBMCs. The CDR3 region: CASSQDRAHEKLFF. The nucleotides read TGTGCCAGCAGCCAGGACAGGGCACATGAAAAACTGTTTTTT.